The clone carrying this T cell receptor (beta chain) was counted between two and nine times. Its antigen is currently unknown. Amplification of TCR beta CDR3 regions used RNA as the template. Researchers ran a first-round RT-PCR on the TCR CDR3 using the HTBI primer set. Using its own MiXCR run on the multiplex PCR reads, TCRdb lists one record per CDR3 protein. The sample records nearly 600,000 distinct CDR3 sequences, approximately 15% being singletons. The data were obtained in a study of T cells in Graves' hyperthyroidism and ophthalmopathy. Study background: Peripheral blood was secured at the point of initial diagnosis, before any treatment.

V dropped 3 bases and J dropped 3; count of bases not matched to a gene: 8. CDR1 and CDR2 from the germline V gene are KGHSH and LQKENI. The CDR3 is made up of 17 amino acids. General observations from the study: The model forecast ophthalmopathy, anticipating it by a median approximately 6.2 months before onset.

The sequenced sample was blood. The chain uses TRBV18 and TRBJ2-5, with 12 bases lining up with TRBD2. The TCR was taken from a woman in her twenties or thirties with Graves' hyperthyroidism that later progressed to Graves' ophthalmopathy. The CDR3 bases are TGTGCCAGCTCACCCCTGACTAGCGGGAGACACGAAGAGACCCAGTACTTC. Its protein product is CASSPLTSGRHEETQYF.